This entry features one T cell receptor (beta chain) sequence. The authors negatively isolated CD8+ and CD4+ T cells and FACS-enriched TEMRA cells. The data stem from a study of CD8 T cells in Susac syndrome. Trimming shortened V by 3 bases and J by 3 bases, and 9 bases separated the two germline ends. The CDR3 is 14 residues long. Germline V CDR1 and CDR2: LNHDA, SQIVND (reference sequence). RNA in amounts of about 0.5 to 1 ug was reverse transcribed with random hexamers. MiXCR was run by TCRdb on the immunoSEQ multiplex PCR reads, yielding one entry per CDR3 protein. This sample has around 45,000 distinct CDR3 sequences, with 92% found just once.

The chain joins TRBV19 to TRBJ1-5; D uncertain. Material: CD8+ T cells from PBMCs. The TCR was taken from a human donor in good health. The CDR3 spells CASSIVAFNQPQHF. Here the CDR3 DNA reads TGTGCCAGTAGTATCGTGGCCTTCAATCAGCCCCAGCATTTT.